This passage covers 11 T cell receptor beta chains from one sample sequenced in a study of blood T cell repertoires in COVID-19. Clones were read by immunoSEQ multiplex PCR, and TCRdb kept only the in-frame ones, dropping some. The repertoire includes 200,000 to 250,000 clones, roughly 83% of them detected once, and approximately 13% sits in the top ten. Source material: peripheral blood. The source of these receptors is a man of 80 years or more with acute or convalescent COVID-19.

This chain's CDR3 is CASSLVTGPGEQYF. The CDR3 DNA reads as TGTGCCAGCAGTTTGGTCACAGGGCCGGGGGAGCAGTACTTC. The chain recombines TRBV27 with TRBJ2-7; possible D gene TRBD1, 6 bases. Trimming removed 3 bases from V and 7 bases from J, with 16 bases in between. CDR1 is MNHEY and CDR2 is SMNVEV in the germline V gene (reference sequence). The CDR3 totals 14 residues.

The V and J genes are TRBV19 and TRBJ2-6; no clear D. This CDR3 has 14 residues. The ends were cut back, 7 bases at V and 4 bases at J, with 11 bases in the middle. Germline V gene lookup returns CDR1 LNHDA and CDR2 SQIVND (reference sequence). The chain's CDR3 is CASKSPGGANVLTF. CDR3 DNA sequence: TGTGCCAGTAAATCCCCCGGGGGGGCCAACGTCCTGACTTTC.

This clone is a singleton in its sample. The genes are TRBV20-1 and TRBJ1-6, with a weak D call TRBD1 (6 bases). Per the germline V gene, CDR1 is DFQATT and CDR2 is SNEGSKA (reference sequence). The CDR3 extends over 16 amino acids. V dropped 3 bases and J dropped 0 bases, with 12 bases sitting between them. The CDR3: CSASGGGASYNSPLHF. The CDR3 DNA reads TGCAGTGCTAGTGGCGGGGGCGCCTCCTATAATTCACCCCTCCACTTT.

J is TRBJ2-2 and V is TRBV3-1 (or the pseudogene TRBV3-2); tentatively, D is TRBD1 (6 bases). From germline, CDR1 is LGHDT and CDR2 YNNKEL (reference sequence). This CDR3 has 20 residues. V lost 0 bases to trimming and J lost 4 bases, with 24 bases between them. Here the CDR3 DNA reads TGTGCCAGCAGCCAAGATAAGGACAGTAAGGTTAGTACGGGCACCGGGGAGCTGTTTTTT. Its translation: CASSQDKDSKVSTGTGELFF.

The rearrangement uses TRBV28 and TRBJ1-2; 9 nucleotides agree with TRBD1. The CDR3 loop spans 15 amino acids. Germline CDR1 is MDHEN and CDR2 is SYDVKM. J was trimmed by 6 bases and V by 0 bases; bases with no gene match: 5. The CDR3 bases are TGTGCCAGCAGTTTATGGGGGGACAGGGATAATGGCTACACCTTC. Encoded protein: CASSLWGDRDNGYTF.

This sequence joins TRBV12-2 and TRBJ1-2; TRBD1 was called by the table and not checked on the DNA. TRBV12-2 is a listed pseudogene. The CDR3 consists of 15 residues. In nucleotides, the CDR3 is TGTGCAAGTCGCTTAACCCGGAACAGGGACTATGGCTACACCTTC. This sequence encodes CASRLTRNRDYGYTF.

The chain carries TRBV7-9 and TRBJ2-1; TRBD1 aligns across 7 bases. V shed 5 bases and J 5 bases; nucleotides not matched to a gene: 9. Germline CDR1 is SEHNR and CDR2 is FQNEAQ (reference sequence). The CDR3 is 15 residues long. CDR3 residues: CASSPPTTGNNEQFF. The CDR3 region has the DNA TGTGCCAGCAGCCCCCCCACGACAGGGAACAATGAGCAGTTCTTC.

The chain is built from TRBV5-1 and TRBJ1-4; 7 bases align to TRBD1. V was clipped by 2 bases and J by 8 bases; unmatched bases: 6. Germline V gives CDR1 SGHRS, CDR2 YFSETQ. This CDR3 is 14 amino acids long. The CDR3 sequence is CASSLGGAQEKLFF. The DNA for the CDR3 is TGCGCCAGCAGCTTAGGGGGCGCCCAGGAAAAACTGTTTTTT. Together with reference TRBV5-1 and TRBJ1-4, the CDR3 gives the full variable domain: KAGVTQTPRYLIKTRGQQVTLSCSPISGHRSVSWYQQTPGQGLQFLFEYFSETQRNKGNFPGRFSGRQFSNSRSEMNVSTLELGDSALYLCASSLGGAQEKLFFGSGTQLSVL.

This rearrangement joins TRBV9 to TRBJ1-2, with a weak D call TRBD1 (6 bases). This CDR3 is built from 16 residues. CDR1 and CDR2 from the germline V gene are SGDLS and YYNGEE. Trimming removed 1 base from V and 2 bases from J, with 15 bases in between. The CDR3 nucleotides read TGTGCCAGCAGCGTAACGACAGGCCCGTCCAACTATGGCTACACCTTC. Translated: CASSVTTGPSNYGYTF.

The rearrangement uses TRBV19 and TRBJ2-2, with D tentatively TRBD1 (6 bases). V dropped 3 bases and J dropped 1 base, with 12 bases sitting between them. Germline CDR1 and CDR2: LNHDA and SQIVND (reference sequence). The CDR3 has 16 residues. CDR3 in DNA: TGTGCCAGTAGTATCCCCGGGACATTGAACACCGGGGAGCTGTTTTTT. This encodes CASSIPGTLNTGELFF.

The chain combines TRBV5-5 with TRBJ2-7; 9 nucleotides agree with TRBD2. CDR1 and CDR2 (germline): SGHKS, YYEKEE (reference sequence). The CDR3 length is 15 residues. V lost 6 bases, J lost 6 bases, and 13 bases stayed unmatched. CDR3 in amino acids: CASTSLGTSFVEQYF. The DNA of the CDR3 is TGTGCCAGCACCTCTCTCGGGACTAGCTTCGTCGAGCAGTACTTC.